This T cell receptor (beta chain) was found in a study of CD8+ T cells in alopecia areata. General observations from the study: Tofacitinib yielded significantly lower scalp clonality and fewer expanded CD8+ clones among the top 100.

RNA extraction was followed by reverse transcription into cDNA, which acted as the sequencing template. Assay used: immunoSEQ multiplex PCR; TCRdb lists only in-frame clones, some missing. The data contain roughly 200,000 clones, less than 45% of them singletons. Trimming stripped 9 bases from V and 0 bases from J, with 8 bases between. The germline V gene has CDR1 MNHNS and CDR2 SASEGT. The CDR3 is 12 amino acids. As regards this clone: Its target is not known.

As to treatment: oral pan-JAK inhibitor, 5-10 mg twice daily. The chain couples TRBV6-1 to TRBJ1-1, with D possibly matching TRBD1 (6 bases). Specimen: CD4+ T cells sorted from blood, collected at roughly week 36, from a patient treated with tofacitinib. The receptor was derived from a human donor with alopecia areata. The CDR3 region has the DNA TGTGCCAGTTACAGGGTGAACACTGAAGCTTTCTTT. It encodes CASYRVNTEAFF.